A single sample is the source of the 19 T cell receptor beta chains below, sequenced in a study of monozygotic twins with inflammatory bowel disease. After re-calling the 5' RACE reads, TCRdb lists one entry per CDR3 protein, DNA absent. Here the sample table reports fewer than 550,000 distinct CDR3 sequences. Source material: blood. These receptors were obtained from a human donor with ulcerative colitis or Crohn's disease, or a healthy co-twin of an affected twin (not recorded which).

The chain uses TRBV12-3 or TRBV12-4 and TRBJ2-7; checking the TCRdb D call of TRBD2 is not possible without DNA. The length of the CDR3 is 16 residues. The chain's CDR3 is CASSLGSGGLSYEQYF.

This chain uses TRBV20-1 with TRBJ2-2; TCRdb outputs TRBD2, but without DNA this stays unchecked. The CDR3 covers 14 residues. Per the germline V gene, CDR1 is DFQATT and CDR2 is SNEGSKA (reference sequence). The CDR3 here is CSAPRQRNTGELFF.

The chain's CDR3 is CSVERGGGEAFF. The chain uses TRBV29-1 and TRBJ1-1; TCRdb's D gene call, TRBD1, goes unchecked for lack of DNA. The CDR3 runs to 12 residues. Germline assignment: CDR1 SQVTM and CDR2 ANQGSEA.

V and J are TRBV30 and TRBJ2-2; as DNA is missing, the TRBD2 call by TCRdb cannot be tested. This CDR3 spans 14 amino acids. Per the germline V gene, CDR1 is GTSNPN and CDR2 is SVGIG (reference sequence). CDR3 in amino acids: CAWSPAGYTGELFF.

The J gene is TRBJ2-3, the V gene TRBV5-1. The CDR3 sequence is 17 residues long. Germline assignment: CDR1 SGHRS and CDR2 YFSETQ. The CDR3 loop is CASSLSTTQFPTDTQYF.

The chain has TRBV3-1 and TRBJ1-2; the TCRdb call, TRBD1, lacks DNA for checking. The CDR3 has 14 residues. Germline values: CDR1 LGHDT, CDR2 YNNKEL (reference sequence). CDR3 protein: CASSQLQGDKGYTF.

J is TRBJ1-6 and V is TRBV3-1; TCRdb's assignment of TRBD1 cannot be checked, as there is no DNA. The germline CDR1 and CDR2 sequences are LGHDT and YNNKEL (reference sequence). This CDR3 is 18 amino acids long. The CDR3 sequence: CASSQEGQGATYNSPLHF.

This chain links TRBV7-6 with TRBJ2-2. The length of the CDR3 is 14 residues. Germline assignment: CDR1 SGHVS and CDR2 FNYEAQ. This CDR3 reads CASSLASAGGELFF.

The chain employs TRBV18 and TRBJ1-6; the D gene TCRdb calls, TRBD1, cannot be checked with no DNA. Germline V lookup: CDR1 KGHSH, CDR2 LQKENI. The CDR3 extends over 13 amino acids. Here the CDR3 reads CASSLWADSPLHF.

The chain recombines TRBV25-1 with TRBJ2-4. CDR1 and CDR2 from the germline V gene are MGHDK and SYGVNS. The CDR3 length is 14 residues. The CDR3 spells CASSEVGAKNIQYF.

The rearrangement links TRBV20-1 to TRBJ2-5; TCRdb designates TRBD2, a call that cannot be tested without DNA. The CDR3 consists of 13 residues. Germline-derived CDR1 and CDR2 are DFQATT and SNEGSKA (reference sequence). CDR3 protein: CSAPSTRQETQYF.

This chain joins TRBV7-9 and TRBJ1-2. There are 15 residues in the CDR3. Germline V gives CDR1 SEHNR, CDR2 FQNEAQ (reference sequence). The CDR3 loop is CASSPYEARGGGHTF.

The chain combines TRBV7-8 with TRBJ1-2. The CDR3 runs 12 residues. Germline V gene sequence: CDR1 SGHVS, CDR2 FQNEAQ. CDR3 protein: CASSLEGVGYTF.

The V gene is TRBV5-6, the J gene TRBJ2-1; as DNA is missing, the TRBD1 call by TCRdb cannot be tested. CDR1 SGHDT and CDR2 YYEEEE come from the germline V gene. The CDR3 is 13 amino acids. The CDR3 is CASSLGVQENPVF.

The V call is TRBV29-1, the J call TRBJ2-1; no DNA is available, so the TRBD1 call from TCRdb remains unchecked. CDR1 and CDR2 from the germline V gene are SQVTM and ANQGSEA. This CDR3 contains 14 residues. This chain's CDR3 is CSVHSGTGSSEQFF.

The chain combines TRBV12-3 or TRBV12-4 with TRBJ2-7; no DNA is available, so the TRBD2 call from TCRdb remains unchecked. This CDR3 region has 14 residues. The CDR3 sequence is CASSPAGGFPEQYF.

The chain links TRBV6-1 to TRBJ2-5; TCRdb's D call, TRBD1, is unchecked because there is no DNA. The CDR3 extends over 14 amino acids. Looked up from germline, CDR1 is MNHNS and CDR2 is SASEGT. CDR3 sequence: CASSKDSFQETQYF.

The CDR3 region is CASSYEGIGNQPQHF. This chain links TRBV12-3 or TRBV12-4 with TRBJ1-5; there is no DNA to check the TCRdb D call of TRBD1. CDR3 length: 15 amino acids.

CDR3 residues: CASSLLGGTNTEAFF. V is TRBV7-8 and J is TRBJ1-1. Germline V gene data show CDR1 as SGHVS and CDR2 as FQNEAQ. There are 15 residues in the CDR3.